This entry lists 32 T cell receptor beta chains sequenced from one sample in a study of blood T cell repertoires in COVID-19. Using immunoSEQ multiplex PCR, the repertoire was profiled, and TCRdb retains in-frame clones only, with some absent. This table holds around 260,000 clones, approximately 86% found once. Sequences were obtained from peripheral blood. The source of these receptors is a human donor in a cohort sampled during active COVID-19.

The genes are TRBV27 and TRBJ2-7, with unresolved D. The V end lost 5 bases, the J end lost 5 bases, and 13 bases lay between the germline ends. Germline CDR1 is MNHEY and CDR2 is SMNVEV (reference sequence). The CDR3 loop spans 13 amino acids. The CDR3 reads CASSHSRGDEQYF. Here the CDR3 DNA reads TGTGCCAGCAGTCATTCACGAGGCGACGAGCAGTACTTC.

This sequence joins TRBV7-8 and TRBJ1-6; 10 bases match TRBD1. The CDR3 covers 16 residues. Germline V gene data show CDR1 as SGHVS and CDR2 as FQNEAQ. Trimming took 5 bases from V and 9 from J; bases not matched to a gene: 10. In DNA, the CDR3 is TGTGCCAGCAGCCCACAGTACGGGACAGGGGTTTCACCCCTCCACTTT. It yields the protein CASSPQYGTGVSPLHF. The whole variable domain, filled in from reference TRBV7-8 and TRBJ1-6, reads GAGVSQSPRYKVAKRGQDVALRCDPISGHVSLFWYQQALGQGPEFLTYFQNEAQLDKSGLPSDRFFAERPEGSVSTLKIQRTQQEDSAVYLCASSPQYGTGVSPLHFGNGTRLTVT.

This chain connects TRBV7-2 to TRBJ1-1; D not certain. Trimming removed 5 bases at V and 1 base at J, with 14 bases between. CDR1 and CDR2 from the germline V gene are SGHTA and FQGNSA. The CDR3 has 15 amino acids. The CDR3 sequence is CASSPVAAGNTEAFF. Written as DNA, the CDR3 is TGTGCCAGCAGCCCGGTCGCAGCGGGGAACACTGAAGCTTTCTTT.

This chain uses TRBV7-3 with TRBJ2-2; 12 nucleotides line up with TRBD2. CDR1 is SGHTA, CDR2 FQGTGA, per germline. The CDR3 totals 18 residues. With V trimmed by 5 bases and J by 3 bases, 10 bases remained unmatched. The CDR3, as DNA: TGTGCCAGCAGCCGATTGACTAGCGGGAGACAATACACCGGGGAGCTGTTTTTT. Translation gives CASSRLTSGRQYTGELFF.

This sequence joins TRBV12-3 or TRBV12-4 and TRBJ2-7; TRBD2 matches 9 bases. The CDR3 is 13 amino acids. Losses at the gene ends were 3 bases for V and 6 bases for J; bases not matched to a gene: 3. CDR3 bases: TGTGCCAGCAGTTTGTCTAGCGGGATCGAGCAGTACTTC. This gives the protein CASSLSSGIEQYF.

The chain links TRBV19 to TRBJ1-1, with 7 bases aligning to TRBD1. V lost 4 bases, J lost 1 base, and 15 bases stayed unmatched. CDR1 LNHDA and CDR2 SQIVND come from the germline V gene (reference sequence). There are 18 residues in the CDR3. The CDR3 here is CASSTSRTGALSNTEAFF. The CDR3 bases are TGTGCCAGTAGTACTAGCAGAACAGGGGCCCTCTCGAACACTGAAGCTTTCTTT.

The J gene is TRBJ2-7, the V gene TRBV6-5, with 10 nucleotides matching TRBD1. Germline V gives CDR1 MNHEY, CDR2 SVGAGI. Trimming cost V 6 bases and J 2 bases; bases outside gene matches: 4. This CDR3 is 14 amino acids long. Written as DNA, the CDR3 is TGTGCCAGCAGGCCGGGACAGGGGCCCTACGAGCAGTACTTC. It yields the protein CASRPGQGPYEQYF.

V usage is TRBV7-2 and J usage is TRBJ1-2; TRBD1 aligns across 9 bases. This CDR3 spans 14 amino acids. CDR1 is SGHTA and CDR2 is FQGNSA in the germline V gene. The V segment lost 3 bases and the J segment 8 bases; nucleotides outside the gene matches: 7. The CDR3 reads CASSLRGQGRGYTF. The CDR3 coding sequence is TGTGCCAGCAGCTTGAGGGGACAGGGAAGAGGCTACACCTTC.

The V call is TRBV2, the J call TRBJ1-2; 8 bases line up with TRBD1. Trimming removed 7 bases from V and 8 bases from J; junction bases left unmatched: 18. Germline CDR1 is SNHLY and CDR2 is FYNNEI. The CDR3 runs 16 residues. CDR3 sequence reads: CASTRDRRPVGNGYTF. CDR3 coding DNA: TGTGCCAGCACCCGGGACAGGAGGCCGGTGGGTAACGGCTACACCTTC.

The CDR3 here is CASSYSPLAEAFF. DNA of the CDR3: TGTGCCAGCAGTTACTCTCCTCTCGCTGAAGCTTTCTTT. The chain recombines TRBV6-2 or TRBV6-3 with TRBJ1-1; D is unresolved. The V gene lost 0 bases and the J gene lost 6 bases, with 8 bases spanning the gap. The germline V gene has CDR1 MNHEY and CDR2 SVGEGT. This CDR3 has 13 amino acids.

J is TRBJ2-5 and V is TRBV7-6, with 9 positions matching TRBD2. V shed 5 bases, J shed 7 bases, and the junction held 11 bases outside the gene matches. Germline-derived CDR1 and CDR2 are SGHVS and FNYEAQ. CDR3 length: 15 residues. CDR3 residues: CASSQESSGGGTQYF. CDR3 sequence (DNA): TGTGCCAGCAGCCAAGAGAGTAGCGGGGGAGGGACCCAGTACTTC.

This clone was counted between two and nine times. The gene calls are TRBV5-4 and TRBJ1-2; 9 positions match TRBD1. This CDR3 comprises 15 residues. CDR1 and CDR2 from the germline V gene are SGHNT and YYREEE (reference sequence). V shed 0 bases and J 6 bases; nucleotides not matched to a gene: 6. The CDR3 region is CASSLAGQGKHGYTF. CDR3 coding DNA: TGTGCCAGCAGCTTGGCCGGACAGGGGAAACATGGCTACACCTTC.

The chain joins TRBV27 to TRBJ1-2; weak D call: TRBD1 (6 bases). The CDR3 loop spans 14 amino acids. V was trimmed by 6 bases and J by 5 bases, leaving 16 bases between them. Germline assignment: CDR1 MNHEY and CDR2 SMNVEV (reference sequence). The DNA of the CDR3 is TGTGCCAGCAGAACTACAGGGCCCGGATATGGCTACACCTTC. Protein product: CASRTTGPGYGYTF.

For the CDR3, the DNA is TGTGCCAGCAGCGCCACAGGGGCGCGTCGCACTGAAGCTTTCTTT. Translating gives CASSATGARRTEAFF. This chain uses TRBV7-3 with TRBJ1-1, with 7 bases lining up with TRBD1. Germline CDR1 reads SGHTA; CDR2 reads FQGTGA. The ends lost 5 bases at V and 4 bases at J; junction bases unmatched: 10. The CDR3 covers 15 residues.

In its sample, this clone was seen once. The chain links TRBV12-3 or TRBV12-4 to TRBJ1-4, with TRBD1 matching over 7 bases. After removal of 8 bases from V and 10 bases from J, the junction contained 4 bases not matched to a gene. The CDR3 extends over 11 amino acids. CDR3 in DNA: TGTGCCAGCGGGACAGTTTCAAAACTGTTTTTT. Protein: CASGTVSKLFF.

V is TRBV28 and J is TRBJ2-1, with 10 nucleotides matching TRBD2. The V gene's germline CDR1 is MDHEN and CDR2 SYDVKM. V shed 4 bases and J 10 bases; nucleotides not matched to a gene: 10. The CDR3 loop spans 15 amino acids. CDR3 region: CASSSPGLATLEQFF. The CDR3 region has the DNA TGTGCCAGCAGTTCCCCGGGACTAGCGACCTTAGAGCAGTTCTTC.

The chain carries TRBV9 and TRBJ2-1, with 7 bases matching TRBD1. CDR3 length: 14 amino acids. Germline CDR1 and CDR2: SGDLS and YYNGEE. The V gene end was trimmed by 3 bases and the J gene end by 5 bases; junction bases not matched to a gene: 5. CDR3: CASSARGRDNEQFF. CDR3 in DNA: TGTGCCAGCAGCGCGAGGGGGCGGGACAATGAGCAGTTCTTC.

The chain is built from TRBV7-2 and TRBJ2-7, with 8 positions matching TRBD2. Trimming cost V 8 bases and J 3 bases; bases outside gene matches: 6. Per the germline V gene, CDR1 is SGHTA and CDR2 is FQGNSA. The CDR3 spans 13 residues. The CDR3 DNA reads TGTGCCAGCGCACTAGCGGACCACTACGAGCAGTACTTC. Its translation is CASALADHYEQYF.

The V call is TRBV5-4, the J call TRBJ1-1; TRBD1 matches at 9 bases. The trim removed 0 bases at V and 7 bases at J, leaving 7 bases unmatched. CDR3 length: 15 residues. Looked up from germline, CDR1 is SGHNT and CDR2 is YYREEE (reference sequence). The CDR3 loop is CASSLGPGQGVEAFF. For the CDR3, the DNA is TGTGCCAGCAGCTTGGGACCGGGACAGGGCGTTGAAGCTTTCTTT.

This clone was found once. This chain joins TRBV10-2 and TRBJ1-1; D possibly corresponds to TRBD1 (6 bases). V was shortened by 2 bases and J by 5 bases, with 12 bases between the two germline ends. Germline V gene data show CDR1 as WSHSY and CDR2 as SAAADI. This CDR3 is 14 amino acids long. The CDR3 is CASSEREGGTEAFF. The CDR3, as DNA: TGCGCCAGCAGTGAGAGGGAGGGGGGGACTGAAGCTTTCTTT.

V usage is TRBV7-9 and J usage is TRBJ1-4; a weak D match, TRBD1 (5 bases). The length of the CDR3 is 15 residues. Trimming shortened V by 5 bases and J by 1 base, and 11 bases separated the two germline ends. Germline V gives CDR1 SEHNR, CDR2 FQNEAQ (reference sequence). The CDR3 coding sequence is TGTGCCAGCAGCCTGCGGGGGGAAACTAATGAAAAACTGTTTTTT. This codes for CASSLRGETNEKLFF. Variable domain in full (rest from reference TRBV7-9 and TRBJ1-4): DTGVSQNPRHKITKRGQNVTFRCDPISEHNRLYWYRQTLGQGPEFLTYFQNEAQLEKSRLLSDRFSAERPKGSFSTLEIQRTEQGDSAMYLCASSLRGETNEKLFFGSGTQLSVL.

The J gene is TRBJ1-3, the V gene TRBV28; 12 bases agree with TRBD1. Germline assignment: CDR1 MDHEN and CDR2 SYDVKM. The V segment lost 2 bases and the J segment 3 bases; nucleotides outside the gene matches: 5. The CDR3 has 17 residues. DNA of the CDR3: TGTGCCAGCAGTTTACCGGGACAGGGGGCTTTTGGAAACACCATATATTTT. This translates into CASSLPGQGAFGNTIYF. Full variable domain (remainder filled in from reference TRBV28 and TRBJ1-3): DVKVTQSSRYLVKRTGEKVFLECVQDMDHENMFWYRQDPGLGLRLIYFSYDVKMKEKGDIPEGYSVSREKKERFSLILESASTNQTSMYLCASSLPGQGAFGNTIYFGEGSWLTVV.

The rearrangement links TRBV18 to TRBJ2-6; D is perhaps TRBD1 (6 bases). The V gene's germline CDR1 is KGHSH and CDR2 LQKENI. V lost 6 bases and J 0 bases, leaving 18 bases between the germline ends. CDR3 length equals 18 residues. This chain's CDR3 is CASSPGLGHSSGANVLTF. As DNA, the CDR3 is TGTGCCAGCTCCCCCGGCTTGGGACATAGCTCTGGGGCCAACGTCCTGACTTTC. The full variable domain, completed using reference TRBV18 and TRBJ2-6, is NAGVMQNPRHLVRRRGQEARLRCSPMKGHSHVYWYRQLPEEGLKFMVYLQKENIIDESGMPKERFSAEFPKEGPSILRIQQVVRGDSAAYFCASSPGLGHSSGANVLTFGAGSRLTVL.

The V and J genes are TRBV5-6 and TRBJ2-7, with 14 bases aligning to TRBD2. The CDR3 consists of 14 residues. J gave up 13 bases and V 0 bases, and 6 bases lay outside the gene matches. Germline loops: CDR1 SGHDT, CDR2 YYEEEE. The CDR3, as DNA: TGTGCCAGCAGCTTGGCGACTAGCGGGAGGGCTAATTACTTC. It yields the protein CASSLATSGRANYF.

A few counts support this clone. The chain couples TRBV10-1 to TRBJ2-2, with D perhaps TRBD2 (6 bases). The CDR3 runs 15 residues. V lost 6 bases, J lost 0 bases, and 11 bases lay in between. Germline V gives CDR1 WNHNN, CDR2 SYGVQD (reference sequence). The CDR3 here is CASSKGLPNTGELFF. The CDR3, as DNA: TGCGCCAGCAGCAAGGGACTCCCGAACACCGGGGAGCTGTTTTTT.

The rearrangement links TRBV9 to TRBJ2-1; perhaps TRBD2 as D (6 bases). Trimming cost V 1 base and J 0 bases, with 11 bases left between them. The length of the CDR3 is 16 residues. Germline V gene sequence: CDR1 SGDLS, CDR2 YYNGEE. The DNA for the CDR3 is TGTGCCAGCAGCGTAAGGGTCGGGAGCTCCTACAATGAGCAGTTCTTC. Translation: CASSVRVGSSYNEQFF. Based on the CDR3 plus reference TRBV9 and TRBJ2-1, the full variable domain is DSGVTQTPKHLITATGQRVTLRCSPRSGDLSVYWYQQSLDQGLQFLIQYYNGEERAKGNILERFSAQQFPDLHSELNLSSLELGDSALYFCASSVRVGSSYNEQFFGPGTRLTVL.

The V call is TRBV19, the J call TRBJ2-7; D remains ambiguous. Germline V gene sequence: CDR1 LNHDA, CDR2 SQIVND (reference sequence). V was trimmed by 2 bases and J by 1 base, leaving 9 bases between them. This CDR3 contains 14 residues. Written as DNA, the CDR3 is TGTGCCAGTAGTATACAGGTTAGATCCTACGAGCAGTACTTC. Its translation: CASSIQVRSYEQYF.

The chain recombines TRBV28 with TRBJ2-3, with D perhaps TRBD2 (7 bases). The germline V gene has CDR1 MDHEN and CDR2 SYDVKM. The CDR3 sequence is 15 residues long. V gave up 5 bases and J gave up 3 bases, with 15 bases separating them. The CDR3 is CASSPAGAGTDTQYF. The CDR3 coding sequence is TGTGCCAGCAGTCCTGCGGGGGCAGGAACAGATACGCAGTATTTT.

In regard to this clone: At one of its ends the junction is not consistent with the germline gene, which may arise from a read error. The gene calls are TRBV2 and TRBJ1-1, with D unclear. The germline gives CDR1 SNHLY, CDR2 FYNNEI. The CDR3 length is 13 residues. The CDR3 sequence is CASSREALTGAFF. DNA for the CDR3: TGTGCCAGCAGTAGGGAGGCACTGACTGGAGCTTTCTTT.

The CDR3 DNA reads TGTGCCAGCTCACTACGGACTAGCGGGTACAATGAGCAGTTCTTC. This translates into CASSLRTSGYNEQFF. J is TRBJ2-1 and V is TRBV18; 11 nucleotides agree with TRBD2. The CDR3 sequence is 15 residues long. V trimming: 4 bases; J trimming: 4 bases; junction bases outside the gene matches: 3. The germline CDR1 and CDR2 sequences are KGHSH and LQKENI.

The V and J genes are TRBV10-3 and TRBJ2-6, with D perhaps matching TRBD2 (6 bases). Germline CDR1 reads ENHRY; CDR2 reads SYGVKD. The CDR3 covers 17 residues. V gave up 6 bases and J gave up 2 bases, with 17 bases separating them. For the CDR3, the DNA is TGTGCCATCAGGACTGATACGCGGGGTCCTGGGGCCAACGTCCTGACTTTC. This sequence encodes CAIRTDTRGPGANVLTF.

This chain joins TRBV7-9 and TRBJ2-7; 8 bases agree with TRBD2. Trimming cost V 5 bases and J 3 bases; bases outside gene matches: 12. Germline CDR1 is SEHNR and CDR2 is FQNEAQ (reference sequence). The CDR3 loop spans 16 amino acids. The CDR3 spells CASSPTSGSSSYEQYF. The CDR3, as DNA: TGTGCCAGCAGCCCTACGAGCGGGAGCTCCAGCTACGAGCAGTACTTC.